What follows are 20 T cell receptor beta chains derived from one specimen sequenced in a study of cytomegalovirus exposure and HLA in healthy donors. 13 Jbeta primers and 60 Vbeta primers were used for the PCR. Assay used: immunoSEQ multiplex PCR; TCRdb lists only in-frame clones, some missing. The sample carries roughly 100,000 clones, 50% to 65% recorded once. Source material: PBMCs. Receptors originate from a man aged 25-45 years in good health and CMV-seropositive.

This sequence joins TRBV9 and TRBJ1-1; possibly TRBD1 for D (6 bases). Trimming took 3 bases from V and 1 from J, leaving 10 bases between them. This CDR3 has 14 amino acids. Germline V gene sequence: CDR1 SGDLS, CDR2 YYNGEE. The CDR3 loop reads CASSAQGGNTEAFF. In nucleotides, the CDR3 is TGTGCCAGCAGCGCCCAAGGGGGGAACACTGAAGCTTTCTTT.

V and J are TRBV6-4 and TRBJ2-2; D remains unclear. The CDR3 consists of 13 residues. The germline gives CDR1 MRHNA, CDR2 SNTAGT. Trimming took 3 bases from V and 4 from J, leaving 6 bases between them. CDR3 in amino acids: CASSESSTGELFF. Here the CDR3 DNA reads TGTGCCAGCAGTGAAAGTAGCACCGGGGAGCTGTTTTTT.

The count of this clone is one. This sequence joins TRBV4-1 and TRBJ2-5; 12 positions agree with TRBD1. The assigned J gene may be wrong: the sequence end matches TRBJ2-7 better. This CDR3 is built from 16 residues. The germline CDR1 and CDR2 sequences are MGHRA and YSYEKL. The CDR3 loop reads CASSPLGTGGAYEQYF. For the CDR3, the DNA is TGCGCCAGCAGCCCACTAGGGACAGGGGGCGCCTACGAGCAGTACTTC.

J is TRBJ1-2 and V is TRBV27; 11 bases align to TRBD1. Trimming cost V 6 bases and J 4 bases; bases outside gene matches: 7. From germline, CDR1 is MNHEY and CDR2 SMNVEV (reference sequence). This CDR3 has 15 amino acids. In DNA, the CDR3 is TGTGCCAGCAGGAGGACAGGGGGCGACGGCTATGGCTACACCTTC. It yields the protein CASRRTGGDGYGYTF.

V gene TRBV5-1 combines with J gene TRBJ2-5, with 10 bases aligning to TRBD1. The last part of the DNA fits TRBJ2-7 better; the J call may be wrong. CDR1 is SGHRS, CDR2 YFSETQ, per germline. This CDR3 contains 16 residues. CDR3 sequence (DNA): TGCGCCAGCAGCCCCAAGACAGGGGGCATTGCCTACGAGCAGTACTTC. Protein sequence: CASSPKTGGIAYEQYF.

V usage is TRBV15 and J usage is TRBJ2-5; 7 positions match TRBD1. The CDR3 runs to 13 residues. Trimming cost V 6 bases and J 7 bases; bases outside gene matches: 8. Germline CDR1 and CDR2: LNHNV and YYDKDF (reference sequence). In nucleotides, the CDR3 is TGTGCCACCAGTGGGGACAGCCAGGGGACCCAGTACTTC. It is translated as CATSGDSQGTQYF.

The V and J genes are TRBV19 and TRBJ2-5; no clear D gene. Per germline, CDR1 LNHDA and CDR2 SQIVND (reference sequence). The ends were cut back, 5 bases at V and 1 base at J, with 11 bases in the middle. The CDR3 runs 14 residues. CDR3 in DNA: TGTGCCAGTAGTTATCAGTGGTCCCAAGAGACCCAGTACTTC. Its protein is CASSYQWSQETQYF.

The V and J genes are TRBV15 and TRBJ1-1; possibly TRBD1 for D (5 bases). Trimming removed 3 bases at V and 5 bases at J, with 10 bases between. The CDR3 contains 13 residues. Per germline, CDR1 LNHNV and CDR2 YYDKDF (reference sequence). CDR3 amino acids: CATSSGGGTEAFF. The CDR3 region has the DNA TGTGCCACCAGCAGCGGGGGGGGTACTGAAGCTTTCTTT. The full variable domain, in which reference TRBV15 and TRBJ1-1 provide the parts outside the CDR3, is DAMVIQNPRYQVTQFGKPVTLSCSQTLNHNVMYWYQQKSSQAPKLLFHYYDKDFNNEADTPDNFQSRRPNTSFCFLDIRSPGLGDTAMYLCATSSGGGTEAFFGQGTRLTVV.

This clone was observed a handful of times. The rearrangement uses TRBV2 and TRBJ1-1, with 7 bases fitting TRBD1. V lost 6 bases, J lost 3 bases, and 4 bases stayed unmatched. Germline CDR1 reads SNHLY; CDR2 reads FYNNEI. The CDR3 consists of 13 residues. The CDR3, as DNA: TGTGCCAGCAGCCGCACAGGGGACACTGAAGCTTTCTTT. Its translation: CASSRTGDTEAFF. Combining the CDR3 with reference TRBV2 and TRBJ1-1 gives the whole variable domain EPEVTQTPSHQVTQMGQEVILRCVPISNHLYFYWYRQILGQKVEFLVSFYNNEISEKSEIFDDQFSVERPDGSNFTLKIRSTKLEDSAMYFCASSRTGDTEAFFGQGTRLTVV.

The DNA of the CDR3 is TGCGCCAGCCGACAGCAAGCAACTAATGAAAAACTGTTTTTT. It translates to CASRQQATNEKLFF. The rearrangement joins TRBV5-1 to TRBJ1-4, with D possibly TRBD1 on 5 matching bases. The CDR3 spans 14 residues. Trimming left V 7 bases short and J 0 bases short, with 10 bases between. The germline CDR1 and CDR2 sequences are SGHRS and YFSETQ.

The gene calls are TRBV9 and TRBJ2-7; TRBD2 matches at 11 bases. CDR3 length: 15 residues. CDR1 and CDR2 (germline): SGDLS, YYNGEE. The junction had 5 bases not matched to a gene; V was cut back by 4 bases and J by 2 bases. This chain's CDR3 is CASSSGTSGAYEQYF. CDR3 nucleotide sequence: TGTGCCAGCAGCTCCGGGACTAGCGGCGCCTACGAGCAGTACTTC.

This sequence joins TRBV6-5 and TRBJ2-7; 10 bases fit TRBD2. Germline assignment: CDR1 MNHEY and CDR2 SVGAGI. The CDR3 has 15 amino acids. V dropped 7 bases and J dropped 1; count of bases not matched to a gene: 7. Here the CDR3 DNA reads TGTGCCAGCACCTGGTCTAGCGGGAGATCCTACGAGCAGTACTTC. Translated, it gives CASTWSSGRSYEQYF.

To note about this clone: The sample holds other DNA sequences that translate to the same CDR3. The V and J genes are TRBV5-1 and TRBJ2-1; 8 bases are shared with TRBD2. The junction had 4 bases not matched to a gene; V was cut back by 1 base and J by 4 bases. CDR3 length equals 15 residues. Germline V CDR1 and CDR2: SGHRS, YFSETQ. This CDR3 is CASSLTGGGYNEQFF. DNA for the CDR3: TGCGCCAGCAGCTTGACCGGGGGGGGATACAATGAGCAGTTCTTC.

Here the CDR3 reads CASSEGSSYNSPLHF. For the CDR3, the DNA is TGTGCCAGCAGTGAAGGGAGCAGCTATAATTCACCCCTCCACTTT. The chain links TRBV6-4 to TRBJ1-6, with D unresolved. The germline V gene has CDR1 MRHNA and CDR2 SNTAGT. This CDR3 is built from 15 residues. The V gene lost 3 bases and the J gene lost 3 bases, with 9 bases spanning the gap.

This clone appeared a single time. The gene calls are TRBV28 and TRBJ2-5, with TRBD2 matching 7 bases. CDR3 size: 14 residues. The trim removed 3 bases at V and 1 base at J, leaving 2 bases unmatched. Germline CDR1 MDHEN, CDR2 SYDVKM. The CDR3 spells CASSLGGAQETQYF. The CDR3 DNA is TGTGCCAGCAGTTTGGGAGGGGCCCAAGAGACCCAGTACTTC.

For the CDR3, the DNA is TGTGCCAGCAGCCCGAGAGGGCATGGCTACACCTTC. Its translation is CASSPRGHGYTF. V is TRBV7-9 and J is TRBJ1-2, with D unclear. The V end lost 5 bases, the J end lost 6 bases, and 10 bases lay between the germline ends. Germline-derived CDR1 and CDR2 are SEHNR and FQNEAQ (reference sequence). The CDR3 runs 12 residues.

The chain uses TRBV18 and TRBJ1-2; D ambiguous. The germline V gene has CDR1 KGHSH and CDR2 LQKENI. CDR3 length: 13 residues. V lost 2 bases to trimming and J lost 6 bases, with 10 bases between them. The CDR3 DNA reads TGTGCCAGCTCACCAACAGAGTACCATGGCTACACCTTC. Translating gives CASSPTEYHGYTF.

This clone was counted only a few times. The V and J genes are TRBV6-1 and TRBJ2-7; weak D call: TRBD1 (6 bases). The V gene's germline CDR1 is MNHNS and CDR2 SASEGT. This CDR3 is 13 amino acids long. The V end was cut by 7 bases, the J end by 3 bases, with 13 bases between. CDR3: CASIERDNYEQYF. CDR3 DNA: TGTGCCAGCATCGAAAGGGACAACTACGAGCAGTACTTC.

The chain links TRBV29-1 to TRBJ1-1, with 10 positions matching TRBD1. V lost 4 bases and J lost 5; bases outside the gene matches: 13. Germline V gene sequence: CDR1 SQVTM, CDR2 ANQGSEA. This CDR3 region has 16 residues. The CDR3 bases are TGCAGCGTTGGGAGAGGTAGGGGACAGGGGAATACTGAAGCTTTCTTT. This sequence encodes CSVGRGRGQGNTEAFF.

The rearrangement uses TRBV7-9 and TRBJ2-7, with 7 positions matching TRBD1. This CDR3 is 14 amino acids long. The ends lost 5 bases at V and 5 bases at J; junction bases unmatched: 9. From germline, CDR1 is SEHNR and CDR2 FQNEAQ (reference sequence). CDR3 in amino acids: CASSPSAGGNEQYF. As DNA, the CDR3 is TGTGCCAGCAGCCCTAGTGCAGGGGGAAACGAGCAGTACTTC.